This TCR beta chain is from a study of cytomegalovirus exposure and HLA in healthy donors. Sequencing used immunoSEQ multiplex PCR; TCRdb keeps in-frame clones, though not all of them. Among roughly 120,000 clones listed, around 94% were seen once. Notes on the study in general: High specificity and sensitivity for cytomegalovirus status were reported for the classifier. Generally TCR sequences proved uncommon, though certain public TCRs appeared in numerous donors. Investigators reported under 200 TCR beta chains as tied to cytomegalovirus.

Looked up from germline, CDR1 is LGHNA and CDR2 is YNFKEQ. The CDR3 length is 15 residues. V was clipped by 4 bases and J by 0 bases, with 10 bases between them. Concerning this clone: What it recognizes is unknown.

This clonotype originated in a woman between 18 and 30 years old in good health and CMV-seronegative. The sample comprised PBMCs. V is TRBV4-2 and J is TRBJ1-3; no firm D call. The CDR3 is CASSPPEGSGNTIYF. CDR3 in DNA: TGTGCCAGCAGCCCCCCCGAGGGCTCTGGAAACACCATATATTTT.